This is a list of T cell receptor beta chains from one sample in a study of T cell changes during pregnancy in multiple sclerosis. Sequenced by immunoSEQ multiplex PCR; TCRdb stores in-frame clones only, minus some. This table holds just under 80,000 clones, roughly 91% found once. This specimen was peripheral blood, taken in the first trimester of pregnancy. The receptor set was obtained from a female donor with multiple sclerosis, enrolled in a pregnancy study. The CDR3 runs from the conserved cysteine through the conserved F or W. Fields, in order: V gene, D gene, clone size, J gene, CDR3 protein, CDR3 DNA. The D gene is left open where the match is weak. Size tells how often a clone was seen (once, few, many) or the class of an expanded clone, and some rows leave it out.

>TRBV6-4|NA|NA|TRBJ2-7
CASSDSRGTRQGGEQYF
TGTGCCAGCAGTGACTCGCGTGGGACCCGACAGGGAGGCGAGCAGTACTTC
>TRBV6-5|NA|NA|TRBJ2-5
CASSKSTGETQYF
TGTGCCAGCAGTAAAAGTACAGGAGAGACCCAGTACTTC
>TRBV30|TRBD1|NA|TRBJ1-5
CAWSHRGNQPQHF
TGTGCCTGGAGTCACAGGGGAAATCAGCCCCAGCATTTT
>TRBV2|TRBD1|NA|TRBJ1-3
CASSETGGLSGNTIYF
TGTGCCAGCAGTGAAACAGGGGGGCTCTCTGGAAACACCATATATTTT
>TRBV5-1|TRBD2|NA|TRBJ2-3
CASSDISGTSTDTQYF
TGCGCCAGCAGCGATATTAGCGGGACTAGCACAGATACGCAGTATTTT
>TRBV6-5|TRBD1|once|TRBJ2-7
CASTGTDSYEQYF
TGTGCCAGTACCGGGACAGACTCCTACGAGCAGTACTTC
>TRBV27|TRBD1|NA|TRBJ2-7
CASSGRGRPDGSYEQYF
TGTGCCAGCTCTGGTAGGGGGCGGCCGGACGGGTCCTACGAGCAGTACTTC
>TRBV30|NA|NA|TRBJ1-1
CAWSVSRVASTEAFF
TGTGCCTGGAGTGTAAGTAGGGTAGCGAGCACTGAAGCTTTCTTT
>TRBV6-5|NA|NA|TRBJ1-4
CASRLLGGANEKLFF
TGTGCCAGCAGACTGCTGGGGGGGGCTAATGAAAAACTGTTTTTT
>TRBV2|TRBD2|few|TRBJ2-7
CASSLPGSGGSYEQYF
TGTGCCAGCAGCTTACCGGGTAGCGGGGGCTCCTACGAGCAGTACTTC
>TRBV11-2|TRBD2|once|TRBJ2-1
CASSGRLAVYNEQFF
TGTGCCAGCAGCGGCCGACTAGCGGTCTACAATGAGCAGTTCTTC
>TRBV29-1|TRBD1|NA|TRBJ2-2
CSVTLNRGRGTGELFF
TGCAGCGTTACCCTCAACAGGGGGCGTGGCACCGGGGAGCTGTTTTTT
>TRBV6-6|TRBD1|NA|TRBJ1-1
CASSSTGGTEAFF
TGTGCCAGCAGTTCGACAGGGGGGACTGAAGCTTTCTTT
>TRBV18|NA|NA|TRBJ2-1
CASSPILDGGYNEQFF
TGTGCCAGCTCACCAATTTTAGACGGGGGCTACAATGAGCAGTTCTTC
>TRBV7-9|NA|once|TRBJ2-2
CASSPTPTRSGELFF
TGTGCCAGCAGCCCTACCCCTACTAGGTCCGGGGAGCTGTTTTTT